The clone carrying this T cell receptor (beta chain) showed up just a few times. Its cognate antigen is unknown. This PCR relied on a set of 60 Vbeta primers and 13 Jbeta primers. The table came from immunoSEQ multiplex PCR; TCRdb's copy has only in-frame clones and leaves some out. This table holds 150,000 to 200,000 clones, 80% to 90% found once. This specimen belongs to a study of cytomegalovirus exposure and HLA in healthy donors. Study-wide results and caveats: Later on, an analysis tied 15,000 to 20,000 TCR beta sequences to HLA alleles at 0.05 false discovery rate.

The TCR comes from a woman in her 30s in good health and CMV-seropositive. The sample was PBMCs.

CDR3 in amino acids: CASSSPAGSIYGYTF. The CDR3 DNA reads TGTGCCAGCAGCTCCCCAGCGGGCAGCATCTATGGCTACACCTTC. The chain recombines TRBV7-8 with TRBJ1-2; D gene uncertain. The CDR3 has 15 amino acids. V gave up 4 bases and J gave up 4 bases, with 16 bases separating them. Germline V gene data show CDR1 as SGHVS and CDR2 as FQNEAQ.